The present entry profiles one T cell receptor beta chain with its context. What it recognizes is unknown. CDR3 length: 13 amino acids. From germline, CDR1 is SQVTM and CDR2 ANQGSEA. With 4 bases clipped from V and 8 bases from J, the junction kept 7 bases outside the gene matches. TCRbeta library construction was performed incorporating unique molecular identifiers. One entry per CDR3 protein results from TCRdb running MiXCR on the PCR reads. The sample lists about 580,000 distinct CDR3 sequences; 23% were seen once. The data derive from a study of T-cell reconstitution after alpha-beta-depleted transplantation in children. Study-wide results and caveats: The origin of alpha-beta T cells about two months after transplant was reportedly several hundred expanded graft clones. Recipient T cells and thymic progenitors that survived gave rise to the high TCRbeta diversity observed at day 60 in some patients. T cells produced anew were the main source of T-cell counts and diversity one year after transplant.

Sequenced here: PBMCs, mostly from graft donor cells, sampled 360 days after TCRalphabeta/CD19-depleted stem cell transplant. The sequence came from a boy under two years old who had a stem cell transplant for acute myeloid leukemia, so the T cells may come from the graft donor. The genes are TRBV29-1 and TRBJ1-4; 7 positions match TRBD1. For the CDR3, the DNA is TGCAGCGTTGCGACAGGGCCTGGCGAAAAACTGTTTTTT. As protein: CSVATGPGEKLFF.